This section outlines one T cell receptor beta chain sequence together with its context. The antigen remains undetermined. The entry originates in a study of shared clonotypes between healthy human individuals. Study-wide points: Sample collection involved blood only; tissue repertoires are likely different.

The ends were cut back, 3 bases at V and 1 base at J, with 11 bases in the middle. The CDR3 runs 14 residues. Germline CDR1 reads SQVTM; CDR2 reads ANQGSEA. Donors comprised only Caucasian adults living in Nashville, Tennessee. Replicate PCRs run on sorted subsets employed approximately 200 ng DNA, approximately 30,000 T cell genomes. The protocol was immunoSEQ multiplex PCR, while the TCRdb copy is restricted to in-frame clones and leaves out a portion. This sample has around 2.5 million clones, with over 85% found just once. This receptor was obtained from a man aged 18 to 30 in good health. Some clones in this sample may be carry-over from other donors' samples. The sample was naive CD4+ T cells from PBMCs. Documented subset: CD45RA+ positively selected. The rearrangement links TRBV29-1 to TRBJ2-3; D unclear. The CDR3 reads CSVEVVVGTDTQYF. CDR3 DNA sequence: TGCAGCGTTGAGGTCGTTGTGGGCACAGATACGCAGTATTTT.